Following are 25 T cell receptor beta chains from one sample sequenced in a study of blood T cell repertoires in COVID-19. The method was immunoSEQ multiplex PCR; TCRdb's version includes in-frame clones alone and lacks a portion of them. In the table there are 190,000 or so clones, roughly 89% of which are singletons. The material sequenced was peripheral blood. These TCRs come from a woman aged 18-29 years who had recovered from COVID-19.

The chain carries TRBV6-4 and TRBJ2-7; 13 nucleotides align to TRBD2. This CDR3 region has 20 residues. Germline assignment: CDR1 MRHNA and CDR2 SNTAGT. V was pared by 8 bases and J by 0 bases, with 19 bases of the junction left unmatched. CDR3 nucleotide sequence: TGTGCCAGCGGAAGCCTCCCCCCGGGACTAGCGGGGAGGGACTCCTACGAGCAGTACGTC. This gives the protein CASGSLPPGLAGRDSYEQYV.

The chain uses TRBV4-1 and TRBJ2-7; 8 bases are shared with TRBD2. The CDR3 has 15 amino acids. Germline loops: CDR1 MGHRA, CDR2 YSYEKL. Trimming at V came to 2 bases and at J to 1 base, leaving 4 bases not matched to a gene. The CDR3 region is CASSQTTSGSYEQYF. CDR3 coding DNA: TGCGCCAGCAGCCAAACCACTAGCGGTTCCTACGAGCAGTACTTC.

By frequency in the sample, this clone is medium-sized. V is TRBV4-1 and J is TRBJ2-1; possible D gene TRBD2, 6 bases. The CDR3 runs to 17 residues. With 1 base removed from V and 6 bases from J, the gap between germline ends came to 19 bases. The germline V gene encodes CDR1 MGHRA and CDR2 YSYEKL. CDR3 region: CASSQVDLGLATNEQFF. The CDR3, as DNA: TGCGCCAGCAGCCAAGTAGATCTGGGGCTAGCGACCAATGAGCAGTTCTTC.

The chain employs TRBV19 and TRBJ1-3; no firm D call. The germline V gene has CDR1 LNHDA and CDR2 SQIVND (reference sequence). The CDR3 sequence is 13 residues long. Trimming removed 6 bases at V and 5 bases at J, with 11 bases between. In nucleotides, the CDR3 is TGTGCCAGTAGCACAGCGGGGAGAAACACCATATATTTT. As protein: CASSTAGRNTIYF.

The chain has TRBV5-4 and TRBJ2-3; TRBD2 is a possible D gene (6 bases). Germline CDR1 SGHNT, CDR2 YYREEE (reference sequence). V was clipped by 7 bases and J by 0 bases, with 21 bases between them. CDR3 length equals 17 residues. The CDR3 coding sequence is TGTGCCAGCGGCGCCCCCGGTGCGGGAACAAGCACAGATACGCAGTATTTT. This sequence encodes CASGAPGAGTSTDTQYF.

The chain links TRBV7-6 to TRBJ1-1, with 7 positions matching TRBD1. This CDR3 region has 14 residues. V lost 4 bases and J lost 5; bases outside the gene matches: 7. Germline lookup yields CDR1 SGHVS and CDR2 FNYEAQ. The DNA for the CDR3 is TGTGCCAGCAGCTCGACAGGGCAGGGGACTGAAGCTTTCTTT. This encodes CASSSTGQGTEAFF.

The rearrangement uses TRBV19 and TRBJ2-3, with D possibly being TRBD2 (5 bases). Germline loops: CDR1 LNHDA, CDR2 SQIVND (reference sequence). CDR3 length equals 14 residues. V was cut by 5 bases and J by 2 bases, with 11 bases left in between. CDR3 loop: CASSFSEDTDTQYF. CDR3 sequence (DNA): TGTGCCAGTAGTTTTAGCGAGGACACAGATACGCAGTATTTT. Based on the CDR3 plus reference TRBV19 and TRBJ2-3, the full variable domain is DGGITQSPKYLFRKEGQNVTLSCEQNLNHDAMYWYRQDPGQGLRLIYYSQIVNDFQKGDIAEGYSVSREKKESFPLTVTSAQKNPTAFYLCASSFSEDTDTQYFGPGTRLTVL.

The chain carries TRBV11-1 and TRBJ2-5; TRBD1 aligns across 10 bases. Germline assignment: CDR1 SGHAT and CDR2 FQDESV (reference sequence). Germline trimming cut 1 base from V and 4 bases from J; bases unmatched to any gene: 3. The CDR3 consists of 15 residues. The CDR3 spells CASSLGGTGVETQYF. The CDR3 bases are TGTGCCAGCAGCTTAGGTGGGACAGGGGTAGAGACCCAGTACTTC. The full variable domain, completed using reference TRBV11-1 and TRBJ2-5, is EAEVAQSPRYKITEKSQAVAFWCDPISGHATLYWYRQILGQGPELLVQFQDESVVDDSQLPKDRFSAERLKGVDSTLKIQPAELGDSAMYLCASSLGGTGVETQYFGPGTRLLVL.

The rearrangement links TRBV9 to TRBJ2-1; D may be TRBD2 (6 bases). CDR1 and CDR2 from the germline V gene are SGDLS and YYNGEE. The CDR3 loop spans 15 amino acids. The V end was cut by 3 bases, the J end by 4 bases, with 14 bases between. Written as DNA, the CDR3 is TGTGCCAGCAGCGATTGGCGGGACCCATACAATGAGCAGTTCTTC. Residues: CASSDWRDPYNEQFF.

The DNA for the CDR3 is TGTGCCAGCAGCCGGCGGGCAGGGGAGCTGTTTTTT. Protein product: CASSRRAGELFF. V and J are TRBV2 and TRBJ2-2, with a tentative D call TRBD2 (5 bases). The CDR3 has 12 residues. Germline CDR1 and CDR2: SNHLY and FYNNEI. V was pared by 6 bases and J by 8 bases, with 10 bases between.

The rearrangement uses TRBV18 and TRBJ2-6; the D is unclear. Deletions cut 3 bases from V and 0 bases from J, with 6 bases between. The germline gives CDR1 KGHSH, CDR2 LQKENI. The CDR3 is 15 residues long. The CDR3 is CASSPLVSGANVLTF. The CDR3 DNA is TGTGCCAGCTCACCCCTCGTCTCTGGGGCCAACGTCCTGACTTTC.

The CDR3 coding sequence is TGTGCCACCAGTGGAGTAGCAGGAGGGAAAAAAGAGACCCAGTACTTC. Its translation: CATSGVAGGKKETQYF. The chain joins TRBV24-1 to TRBJ2-5; maybe TRBD2 (6 bases). The CDR3 runs to 16 residues. CDR1 and CDR2 (germline): KGHDR, SFDVKD. With 5 bases removed from V and 3 bases from J, the gap between germline ends came to 18 bases.

CDR3 protein: CSVEGTGGRWNTEAFF. The CDR3 DNA reads as TGCAGCGTTGAGGGGACAGGGGGCCGTTGGAACACTGAAGCTTTCTTT. The V gene is TRBV29-1, the J gene TRBJ1-1, with 12 bases identical to TRBD1. V lost 3 bases and J lost 1; bases outside the gene matches: 6. Germline lookup yields CDR1 SQVTM and CDR2 ANQGSEA. This CDR3 region has 16 residues.

The V and J genes are TRBV15 and TRBJ1-5, with D hard to call. V dropped 3 bases and J dropped 10 bases, with 13 bases sitting between them. The length of the CDR3 is 13 residues. The V gene's germline CDR1 is LNHNV and CDR2 YYDKDF (reference sequence). This CDR3 reads CATSSRSREPQHF. Here the CDR3 DNA reads TGTGCCACCAGCAGTCGCAGCCGGGAACCCCAGCATTTT. The full variable domain, its missing parts supplied by reference TRBV15 and TRBJ1-5, is DAMVIQNPRYQVTQFGKPVTLSCSQTLNHNVMYWYQQKSSQAPKLLFHYYDKDFNNEADTPDNFQSRRPNTSFCFLDIRSPGLGDTAMYLCATSSRSREPQHFGDGTRLSIL.

The chain employs TRBV24-1 and TRBJ2-1, with unresolved D. Germline V gene lookup returns CDR1 KGHDR and CDR2 SFDVKD. This CDR3 contains 14 residues. V shed 0 bases and J shed 8 bases, with 10 bases lying between them. Here the CDR3 reads CATSDLRFGYEQFF. The CDR3 nucleotides read TGTGCCACCAGTGATTTGCGGTTCGGGTATGAGCAGTTCTTC.

The J gene is TRBJ1-1, the V gene TRBV6-2 or TRBV6-3; 7 positions agree with TRBD1. The ends lost 4 bases at V and 13 bases at J; junction bases unmatched: 6. The CDR3 runs to 11 residues. Germline-derived CDR1 and CDR2 are MNHEY and SVGEGT. CDR3 region: CASSLKTGLFF. The CDR3 DNA reads TGTGCCAGCAGTTTGAAGACAGGGCTTTTCTTT.

V and J are TRBV11-2 and TRBJ2-7; D remains ambiguous. Germline CDR1 and CDR2: SGHAT and FQNNGV. V was shortened by 6 bases and J by 3 bases, with 15 bases between the two germline ends. The CDR3 is 14 amino acids. The CDR3 nucleotides are TGTGCCAGCAGTCTTAGAATGAGGTTCTACGAGCAGTACGTC. Translation gives CASSLRMRFYEQYV.

The chain employs TRBV27 and TRBJ1-4; the match to TRBD1 covers 7 bases. This CDR3 is 18 amino acids long. After removal of 5 bases from V and 1 base from J, the junction contained 13 bases not matched to a gene. Looked up from germline, CDR1 is MNHEY and CDR2 is SMNVEV (reference sequence). The CDR3 sequence: CASSKLMGTAKTNEKLFF. The CDR3 DNA reads TGTGCCAGCAGTAAACTCATGGGGACAGCCAAAACTAATGAAAAACTGTTTTTT. Full variable domain (outside the CDR3, taken from reference TRBV27 and TRBJ1-4): EAQVTQNPRYLITVTGKKLTVTCSQNMNHEYMSWYRQDPGLGLRQIYYSMNVEVTDKGDVPEGYKVSRKEKRNFPLILESPSPNQTSLYFCASSKLMGTAKTNEKLFFGSGTQLSVL.

V gene TRBV6-5 combines with J gene TRBJ1-6; D may be TRBD1 (5 bases). V was pared by 0 bases and J by 10 bases, with 13 bases between. This CDR3 has 15 residues. Germline V gene lookup returns CDR1 MNHEY and CDR2 SVGAGI. The CDR3 reads CASSYSEGSESPLHF. The CDR3 nucleotides read TGTGCCAGCAGTTACTCGGAGGGGTCGGAGTCACCCCTCCACTTT.

The chain combines TRBV28 with TRBJ1-1; the D gene is possibly TRBD1 (6 bases). The CDR3 sequence is 15 residues long. From germline, CDR1 is MDHEN and CDR2 SYDVKM. Trimming took off 8 bases at V and 2 bases at J, with 18 bases between the two ends. This chain's CDR3 is CASGISRGANTEAFF. The CDR3 DNA is TGTGCCAGCGGAATATCACGGGGGGCTAACACTGAAGCTTTCTTT.

The rearrangement links TRBV24-1 to TRBJ2-3, with 9 bases lining up with TRBD2. Germline V gives CDR1 KGHDR, CDR2 SFDVKD. This CDR3 is 16 amino acids long. Trimming took 3 bases from V and 2 from J; bases not matched to a gene: 5. The CDR3 region has the DNA TGTGCCACCAGTGATGTAGCGGGAGTGGCCACAGATACGCAGTATTTT. This translates into CATSDVAGVATDTQYF.

This sequence joins TRBV27 and TRBJ1-2, with TRBD1 identical over 7 bases. Germline V gene data show CDR1 as MNHEY and CDR2 as SMNVEV (reference sequence). Trimming at V came to 5 bases and at J to 4 bases, leaving 10 bases not matched to a gene. This CDR3 spans 15 amino acids. This CDR3 reads CASSPTGLNSYGYTF. In nucleotides, the CDR3 is TGTGCCAGCAGTCCGACAGGGTTGAACTCCTATGGCTACACCTTC.

This sequence joins TRBV3-1 (or the pseudogene TRBV3-2) and TRBJ2-7; 11 nucleotides line up with TRBD2. The CDR3 loop spans 14 amino acids. Per germline, CDR1 LGHDT and CDR2 YNNKEL (reference sequence). After removal of 1 base from V and 5 bases from J, the junction contained 1 base not matched to a gene. This chain's CDR3 is CASSQGLAGNEQYV. CDR3 DNA: TGTGCCAGCAGCCAAGGACTAGCGGGAAACGAGCAGTACGTC.

The rearrangement joins TRBV4-1 to TRBJ2-3; D might be TRBD2 (7 bases). This CDR3 has 16 residues. The V end lost 4 bases, the J end lost 2 bases, and 16 bases lay between the germline ends. CDR1 is MGHRA and CDR2 is YSYEKL in the germline V gene. CDR3 region: CASSRAPGGSTDTQYF. The DNA for the CDR3 is TGCGCCAGCAGCCGAGCACCGGGGGGCTCCACAGATACGCAGTATTTT.

The gene calls are TRBV27 and TRBJ1-2, with D possibly matching TRBD1 (6 bases). The CDR3 has 15 residues. The germline V gene encodes CDR1 MNHEY and CDR2 SMNVEV (reference sequence). Trimming cost V 3 bases and J 5 bases, with 16 bases left between them. In DNA, the CDR3 is TGTGCCAGCAGTTTCGAACCGGGACACCTTTATGGCTACACCTTC. Amino acid sequence: CASSFEPGHLYGYTF.